Sequencing of this T cell receptor beta chain was carried out in a study of T cells in Graves' hyperthyroidism and ophthalmopathy. Study-wide points: Most thyroid clonotypes that were expanded above 0.001 also turned up in blood.

Disease duration was under 3 months in the ophthalmopathy patients, who also had a Clinical Activity Score of at least 3 and a NOSPECS grade of at least 4. Uncontrolled infection, other autoimmune disease, pregnancy or lactation excluded patients. Approximately 9.3 ml of fresh peripheral blood supplied the PBMCs. The TCR beta CDR3 regions underwent amplification using RNA transcripts as the source. The study used the HTBI primer set for a first-round RT-PCR of the TCR CDR3. MiXCR was run by TCRdb on the multiplex PCR reads, yielding one entry per CDR3 protein. The data contain some 500,000 distinct CDR3 sequences, about 15% of them singletons. On this clonotype: The antigen remains unidentified.

The sequenced sample consisted of blood. This TCR derives from a young woman with Graves' ophthalmopathy.

CDR3 in amino acids: CASSTPGWDRTNTGELFF. CDR3 sequence (DNA): TGTGCCAGTAGTACCCCGGGTTGGGACAGAACCAACACCGGGGAGCTGTTTTTT. This chain connects TRBV19 to TRBJ2-2; 7 bases are a match to TRBD1. This CDR3 comprises 18 residues. Germline CDR1 reads LNHDA; CDR2 reads SQIVND (reference sequence). The trim removed 4 bases at V and 2 bases at J, leaving 13 bases unmatched.